The clone carrying this TCR beta chain was counted at least ten times. Antigen: not known. The data were obtained in a study of T-cell memory formation after mild COVID-19. The overall study: Largely donor-specific TCR clusters were found.

CDR1 is LGHDT and CDR2 is YNNKEL in the germline V gene (reference sequence). The CDR3 runs 15 residues. Trimming cost V 1 base and J 2 bases, with 12 bases left between them. Whole-study findings and limits: A second wave of clones peaked on day 37, and their SARS-CoV-2 specificity went unconfirmed. Clones shrinking from day 15 to 85 showed even CD4/CD8 mixes; later expanders tilted CD4+. Those CD4+ clones that contracted were mainly in CM and EM (CD8+ ones in EMRA).

One entry per CDR3 protein results from TCRdb running MiXCR on the 5' RACE reads. Of 500,000 to 550,000 distinct CDR3 sequences in the sample, roughly 21% were seen once. The sequencing input was PBMCs or a T cell subset sorted from them (not recorded which). This TCR came from an adult woman who had mild COVID-19 (a few samples of this study predate the infection). Cell type and time point are not known. This sequence joins TRBV3-1 and TRBJ2-7; D may be TRBD2 (7 bases). CDR3 sequence: CASSQAGGLTYEQYF. CDR3 bases: TGTGCCAGCAGCCAAGCGGGGGGCCTGACCTACGAGCAGTACTTC.